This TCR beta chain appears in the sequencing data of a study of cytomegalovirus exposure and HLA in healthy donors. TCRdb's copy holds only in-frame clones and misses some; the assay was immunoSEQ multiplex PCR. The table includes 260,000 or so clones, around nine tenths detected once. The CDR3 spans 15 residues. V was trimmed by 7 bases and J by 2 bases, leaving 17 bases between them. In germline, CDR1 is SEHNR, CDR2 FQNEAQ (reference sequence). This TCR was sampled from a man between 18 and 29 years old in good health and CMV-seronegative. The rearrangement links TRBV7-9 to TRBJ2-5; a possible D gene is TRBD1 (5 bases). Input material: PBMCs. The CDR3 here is CASTWIRDRQETQYF. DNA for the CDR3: TGTGCCAGCACCTGGATTCGAGACAGACAAGAGACCCAGTACTTC.